Each of the 11 T cell receptor beta chains below was sequenced from the same sample in a study of T cell repertoires in cytomegalovirus infection (dated by TCRdb to 2018 to 2020). Their antigens remain unidentified. The reads were generated on an Illumina HiSeq 1500. TCRdb reanalyzed the raw reads on its own, using fastp at Q25 for trimming and MiXCR for clone calling, and kept in-frame beta chains. Identical CDR3 protein sequences are pooled into one entry, listed with their most common genes and DNA. Recorded for this sample are roughly 180,000 distinct CDR3 sequences; about 20% of them occurred a single time. In total, the top ten clones hold roughly 25% of the sample. In light of the paper, this sample's treatment or condition label describes: in vitro stimulation with specific CMV peptide epitopes to enrich CMV-specific T cells. This sample comprised CD8+ T cells from cultured PBMCs, obtained from culture after CMV antigen stimulation. These receptors were collected from a human donor in good health (CMV status not recorded). Some clones in this sample may be carry-over from other donors' samples.

This clonotype was counted between two and nine times. The chain recombines TRBV7-2 with TRBJ1-4; D gene ambiguous. Per germline, CDR1 SGHTA and CDR2 FQGNSA. Trimming took off 2 bases at V and 0 bases at J, with 13 bases between the two ends. This CDR3 region has 17 residues. The CDR3 is CASSLPLDGATNEKLFF. DNA for the CDR3: TGTGCCAGCAGCTTACCCCTTGACGGAGCAACTAATGAAAAACTGTTTTTT.

The table lists this clonotype with a few counts. J is TRBJ1-5 and V is TRBV7-2; a weak D match, TRBD1 (5 bases). The germline V and J ends were trimmed by 5 bases and 0 bases, with 11 bases remaining between them. Germline CDR1 reads SGHTA; CDR2 reads FQGNSA. CDR3 length: 15 amino acids. The CDR3 protein is CASSLTDLSNQPQHF. CDR3 nucleotide sequence: TGTGCCAGCAGCCTGACAGACCTTAGCAATCAGCCCCAGCATTTT.

This clonotype came up a few times. This chain links TRBV6-2 or TRBV6-3 with TRBJ2-5; D is perhaps TRBD1 (5 bases). This CDR3 is built from 14 residues. V lost 7 bases and J 5 bases, leaving 17 bases between the germline ends. The germline V gene encodes CDR1 MNHEY and CDR2 SVGEGT. CDR3 in amino acids: CASKSGKGLETQYF. For the CDR3, the DNA is TGTGCCAGCAAGTCAGGGAAAGGGTTGGAGACCCAGTACTTC.

This clonotype was observed a few times. The CDR3 DNA sequence: TGTGCCAGCAGCTTACCCCGGACAGGGCAATACGAGCAGTACTTC. Its protein is CASSLPRTGQYEQYF. V and J are TRBV7-2 and TRBJ2-7; the match to TRBD1 covers 8 bases. The CDR3 contains 15 residues. Trimming took 2 bases from V and 4 from J; bases not matched to a gene: 7. CDR1 and CDR2 (germline): SGHTA, FQGNSA.

The rearrangement uses TRBV28 and TRBJ2-5; D gene unclear. V was clipped by 2 bases and J by 0 bases, with 7 bases between them. This CDR3 comprises 14 residues. The V gene's germline CDR1 is MDHEN and CDR2 SYDVKM. The CDR3 sequence: CASSLPQYQETQYF. The CDR3 DNA reads TGTGCCAGCAGTTTACCTCAGTACCAAGAGACCCAGTACTTC.

The chain couples TRBV6-1 to TRBJ2-6; a possible D gene is TRBD1 (6 bases). The CDR3 runs 19 residues. Germline assignment: CDR1 MNHNS and CDR2 SASEGT. V lost 6 bases, J lost 1 base, and 22 bases lay in between. This CDR3 is CASRPGHPSSGSGANVLTF. The CDR3, as DNA: TGTGCCAGCAGGCCGGGACACCCATCCTCGGGGTCTGGGGCCAACGTCCTGACTTTC.

There are a few counts of this clonotype. CDR3 sequence (DNA): TGTGCCAGCAGCTTATCTCGGGGGGGCCACAATGAGCAGTTCTTC. This gives the protein CASSLSRGGHNEQFF. V and J are TRBV7-2 and TRBJ2-1, with 8 positions matching TRBD2. The CDR3 extends over 15 amino acids. V lost 2 bases and J lost 5; bases outside the gene matches: 5. Germline V gene data show CDR1 as SGHTA and CDR2 as FQGNSA.

The chain couples TRBV6-5 to TRBJ2-7, with a possible D match to TRBD2 (6 bases). Germline CDR1 MNHEY, CDR2 SVGAGI. Trimming shortened V by 0 bases and J by 5 bases, and 11 bases separated the two germline ends. This CDR3 has 14 residues. CDR3 sequence reads: CASSYSEGWNEQYF. The CDR3 DNA reads as TGTGCCAGCAGTTACTCGGAGGGATGGAACGAGCAGTACTTC.

This clonotype showed up just a few times. This chain uses TRBV7-3 with TRBJ2-1; perhaps TRBD2 as D (6 bases). In germline, CDR1 is SGHTA, CDR2 FQGTGA. There are 14 residues in the CDR3. The V end was cut by 2 bases, the J end by 3 bases, with 8 bases between. The CDR3 DNA reads as TGTGCCAGCAGCTTACAGACTAGCTACAATGAGCAGTTCTTC. This translates into CASSLQTSYNEQFF.

In this sample, this clonotype turned up a few times. V and J are TRBV9 and TRBJ2-3; 9 bases agree with TRBD1. This CDR3 spans 17 amino acids. V was pared by 0 bases and J by 2 bases, with 7 bases of the junction left unmatched. Germline loops: CDR1 SGDLS, CDR2 YYNGEE. The CDR3 loop is CASSVARTGENTDTQYF. CDR3 sequence (DNA): TGTGCCAGCAGCGTAGCTCGGACAGGGGAGAACACAGATACGCAGTATTTT.

This clonotype has only a few counts. The V gene is TRBV12-3 or TRBV12-4, the J gene TRBJ2-7; TRBD1 matches 8 bases. This CDR3 has 14 amino acids. V lost 5 bases and J lost 4; bases outside the gene matches: 7. DNA for the CDR3: TGTGCCAGCAGTGAGATGACAGGGGATTACGAGCAGTACTTC. Translating gives CASSEMTGDYEQYF.